The present T cell receptor (beta chain) was sequenced within a study of cytomegalovirus exposure and HLA in healthy donors. PCR was performed using 60 Vbeta and 13 Jbeta primers. Assay used: immunoSEQ multiplex PCR; TCRdb lists only in-frame clones, some missing. Of some 130,000 clones in the sample, around 72% are singletons; the top ten hold about 1.2%. Points from the study as a whole: Solely CMV serostatus was available to characterize immune exposure.

This clone turned up a few times. Antigen unknown. With V trimmed by 2 bases and J by 3 bases, 3 bases remained unmatched. Germline CDR1 reads SQVTM; CDR2 reads ANQGSEA. This CDR3 contains 13 residues. The receptor comes from a middle-aged woman in good health and CMV-seronegative. The chain has TRBV29-1 and TRBJ1-2, with 7 positions matching TRBD1. The sequencing sample was made of PBMCs. This chain's CDR3 is CSVEPQGHYGYTF. CDR3 in DNA: TGCAGCGTTGAACCACAGGGGCACTATGGCTACACCTTC.